This TCR beta chain derives from a study of blood T cells in healthy people across ages. Alongside a J-beta primer mix, a sample-barcoded 5' primer served in a second PCR lasting 7 to 11 cycles. MiXCR, run by TCRdb on the 5' RACE reads, gives a single entry per CDR3 protein. The sample lists more than 700,000 distinct CDR3 sequences, about 55% occurring once. In the case of this clonotype: At one end the junction does not follow the germline gene, possibly because of a read error.

Sequencing was performed on blood. This TCR was recovered from a man older than 75 in good health.

CDR3 sequence reads: CASSQASGLRSYGQYF. The CDR3 bases are TGCGCCAGCAGCCAGGCCTCGGGACTACGGTCCTACGGGCAGTACTTC. The rearrangement uses TRBV4-1 and TRBJ2-7, with 7 bases fitting TRBD2. Germline V lookup: CDR1 MGHRA, CDR2 YSYEKL. CDR3 length equals 16 residues.